The clone carrying this T cell receptor (beta chain) was seen a handful of times. Its antigen is currently unknown. Reverse transcribing all isolated RNA meant expressed TCRB transcripts were sequenced. Sequencing was performed with immunoSEQ multiplex PCR; in TCRdb, only in-frame clones are kept and a portion is missing. The data show some 270,000 clones, about 14% seen once. Sorted populations all had greater than 98% purity. These data belong to a study of beta chain features in type 1 diabetes. Losses at the gene ends were 1 base for V and 13 bases for J; bases not matched to a gene: 15. Germline V CDR1 and CDR2: SGHTA, FQGNSA. There are 17 residues in the CDR3. Study findings and constraints: These data did not resolve whether HLA type affects TCRB rearrangement.

This TCR was recovered from a woman aged 40 to 55 in good health. The chain carries TRBV7-2 and TRBJ2-6; 8 bases line up with TRBD1. Sequencing used naive CD4+ T cells from blood. This CDR3 is CASSLGTGFFPAVVLTF. The CDR3 DNA reads TGTGCCAGCAGCTTAGGGACAGGGTTTTTCCCCGCTGTGGTCCTGACTTTC.